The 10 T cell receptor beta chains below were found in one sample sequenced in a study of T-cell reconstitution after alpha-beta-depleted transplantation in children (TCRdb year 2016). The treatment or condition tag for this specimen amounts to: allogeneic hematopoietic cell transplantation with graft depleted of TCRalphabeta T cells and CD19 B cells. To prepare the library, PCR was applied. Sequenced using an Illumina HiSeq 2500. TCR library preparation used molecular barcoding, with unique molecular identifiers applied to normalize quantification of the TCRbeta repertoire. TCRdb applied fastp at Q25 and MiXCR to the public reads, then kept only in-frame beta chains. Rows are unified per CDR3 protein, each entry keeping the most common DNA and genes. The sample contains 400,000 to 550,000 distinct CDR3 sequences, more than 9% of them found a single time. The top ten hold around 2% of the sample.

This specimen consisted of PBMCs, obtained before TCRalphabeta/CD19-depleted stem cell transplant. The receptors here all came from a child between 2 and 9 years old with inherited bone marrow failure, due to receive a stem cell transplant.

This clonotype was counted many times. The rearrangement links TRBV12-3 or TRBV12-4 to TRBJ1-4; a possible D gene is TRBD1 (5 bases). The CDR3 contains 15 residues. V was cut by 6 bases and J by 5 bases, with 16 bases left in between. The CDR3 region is CASSTPAGVNEKLFF. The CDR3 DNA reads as TGTGCCAGCAGCACACCAGCGGGGGTGAATGAAAAACTGTTTTTT.

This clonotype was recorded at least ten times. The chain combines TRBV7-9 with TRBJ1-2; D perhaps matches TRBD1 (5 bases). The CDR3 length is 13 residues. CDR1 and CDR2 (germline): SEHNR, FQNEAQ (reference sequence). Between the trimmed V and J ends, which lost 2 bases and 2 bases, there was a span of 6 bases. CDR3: CASSLYRNYGYTF. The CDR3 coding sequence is TGTGCCAGCAGCTTATACAGGAACTATGGCTACACCTTC.

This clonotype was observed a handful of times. DNA of the CDR3: TGCGCCAGCAGCTCGGACAGGGAGGCGACCCAGTACTTC. Translating gives CASSSDREATQYF. The chain uses TRBV5-1 and TRBJ2-5, with 8 bases that match TRBD1. The CDR3 runs 13 residues. Per germline, CDR1 SGHRS and CDR2 YFSETQ. J lost 7 bases, V lost 3 bases, and 5 bases had no gene match.

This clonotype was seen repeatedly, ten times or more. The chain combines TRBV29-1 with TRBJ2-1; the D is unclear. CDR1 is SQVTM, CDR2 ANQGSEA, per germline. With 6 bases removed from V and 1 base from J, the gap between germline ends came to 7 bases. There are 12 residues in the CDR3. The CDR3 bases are TGCAGCGTCGTTGGATCCTACAATGAGCAGTTCTTC. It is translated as CSVVGSYNEQFF.

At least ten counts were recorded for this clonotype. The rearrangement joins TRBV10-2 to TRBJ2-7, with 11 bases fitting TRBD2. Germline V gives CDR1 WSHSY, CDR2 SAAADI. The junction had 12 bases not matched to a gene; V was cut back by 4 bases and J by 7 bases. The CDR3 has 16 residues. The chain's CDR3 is CASSGQIAGGPREQYF. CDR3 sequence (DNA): TGCGCCAGCAGTGGACAGATAGCGGGAGGGCCGCGAGAGCAGTACTTC.

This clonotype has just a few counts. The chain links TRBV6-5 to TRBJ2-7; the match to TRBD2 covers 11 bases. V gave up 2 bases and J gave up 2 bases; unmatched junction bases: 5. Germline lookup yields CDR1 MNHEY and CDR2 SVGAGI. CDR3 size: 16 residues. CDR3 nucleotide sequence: TGTGCCAGCAGTTACCATAGCGGGGGGGGCGCCTACGAGCAGTACTTC. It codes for CASSYHSGGGAYEQYF.

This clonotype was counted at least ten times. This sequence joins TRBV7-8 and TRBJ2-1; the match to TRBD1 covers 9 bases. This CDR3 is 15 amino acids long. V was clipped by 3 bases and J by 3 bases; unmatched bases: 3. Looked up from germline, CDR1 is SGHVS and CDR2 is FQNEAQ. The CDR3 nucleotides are TGTGCCAGCAGCTTGACAGGGGGGTACTACAATGAGCAGTTCTTC. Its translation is CASSLTGGYYNEQFF.

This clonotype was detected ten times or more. The DNA of the CDR3 is TGTGCCAGCAGCAACTCCGGGCCCCGTGGTGGGTCGACGCAGTATTTT. Protein product: CASSNSGPRGGSTQYF. The chain combines TRBV7-9 with TRBJ2-3; D is ambiguous. CDR1 and CDR2 (germline): SEHNR, FQNEAQ (reference sequence). There are 16 residues in the CDR3. The V and J ends lost 5 bases and 9 bases respectively, with 24 bases between them.

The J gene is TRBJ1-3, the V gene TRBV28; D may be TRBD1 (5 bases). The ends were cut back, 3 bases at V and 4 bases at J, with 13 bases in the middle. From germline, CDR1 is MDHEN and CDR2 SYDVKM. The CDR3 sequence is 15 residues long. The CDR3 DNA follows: TGTGCCAGCAGTTTTGGCGGGACCTTCGGAAACACCATATATTTT. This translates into CASSFGGTFGNTIYF.

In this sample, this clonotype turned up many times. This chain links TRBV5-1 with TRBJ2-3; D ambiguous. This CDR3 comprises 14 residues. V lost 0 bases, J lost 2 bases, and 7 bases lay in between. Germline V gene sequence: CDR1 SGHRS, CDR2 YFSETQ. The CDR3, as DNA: TGCGCCAGCAGCTTGGAGGCAAACACAGATACGCAGTATTTT. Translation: CASSLEANTDTQYF. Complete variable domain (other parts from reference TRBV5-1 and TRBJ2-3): KAGVTQTPRYLIKTRGQQVTLSCSPISGHRSVSWYQQTPGQGLQFLFEYFSETQRNKGNFPGRFSGRQFSNSRSEMNVSTLELGDSALYLCASSLEANTDTQYFGPGTRLTVL.